This T cell receptor (beta chain) comes out of a study of T cell responses to AZD1222 COVID-19 vaccine. TCRdb keeps only in-frame clones here, not all; method: immunoSEQ multiplex PCR. The table includes about 120,000 clones, around 92% detected once. Whole-study findings and limits: Repertoires were sampled only after the peak T cell response.

CDR1 is MNHEY and CDR2 is SMNVEV in the germline V gene (reference sequence). Trimming cost V 5 bases and J 0 bases, with 11 bases left between them. The CDR3 is 15 amino acids. With regard to this clone: Its target is unknown.

V usage is TRBV27 and J usage is TRBJ1-5; D remains unclear. This receptor was taken from an adult in good health. The material sequenced was peripheral blood, taken on day 0 of AZD1222 vaccination. The CDR3 DNA sequence: TGTGCCAGCAGTCCAAACGGGGATAGCAATCAGCCCCAGCATTTT. Its translation is CASSPNGDSNQPQHF.